Here is one TCR beta chain with its context. Its antigen is not identified. Germline CDR1 and CDR2: SGHRS and YFSETQ. This CDR3 has 17 residues. Trimming cost V 0 bases and J 2 bases; bases outside gene matches: 8. Only in-frame clones appear in the TCRdb table, and some are missing; sequencing was by immunoSEQ multiplex PCR. The sample includes 75,000 to 85,000 clones, approximately 90% of them seen just once. This specimen comes from a study of cytomegalovirus exposure and HLA in healthy donors. Study-wide findings and caveats: Rare TCR sequences predominated, though certain public TCRs were found in many donors.

The chain is built from TRBV5-1 and TRBJ1-3; 7 nucleotides match TRBD1. Sequencing was carried out using PBMCs. This TCR derives from a man under 40 in good health and CMV-seronegative. The CDR3 sequence: CASSLGGGTTAGNTIYF. The CDR3, as DNA: TGCGCCAGCAGCTTGGGAGGGGGCACTACTGCTGGAAACACCATATATTTT.